Below are 32 T cell receptor beta chains sequenced from a single sample in a study of T-cell memory formation after mild COVID-19. TCRdb reprocessed the 5' RACE reads via MiXCR and lists one record per CDR3 protein. The profile shows around 110,000 distinct CDR3 sequences, 14% of them singletons. The material sequenced was PBMCs or a T cell subset sorted from them (not recorded which). The receptor source for this set is a man aged 18 to 29 who had mild COVID-19 (a few samples of this study predate the infection). Cell type and time point are not known.

CDR3 residues: CASSGTTGVGYGYTF. DNA for the CDR3: TGTGCCAGCAGCGGAACCACAGGGGTGGGGTATGGCTACACCTTC. This sequence joins TRBV9 and TRBJ1-2, with 7 bases aligning to TRBD1. The CDR3 extends over 15 amino acids. The V gene's germline CDR1 is SGDLS and CDR2 YYNGEE. The junction had 10 bases not matched to a gene; V was cut back by 3 bases and J by 5 bases. The whole variable domain, filled in from reference TRBV9 and TRBJ1-2, reads DSGVTQTPKHLITATGQRVTLRCSPRSGDLSVYWYQQSLDQGLQFLIQYYNGEERAKGNILERFSAQQFPDLHSELNLSSLELGDSALYFCASSGTTGVGYGYTFGSGTRLTVV.

This clonotype occurred a few times. V and J are TRBV9 and TRBJ2-3, with D unclear. The CDR3 runs 13 residues. The V gene lost 4 bases and the J gene lost 1 base, with 7 bases spanning the gap. Germline CDR1 and CDR2: SGDLS and YYNGEE. CDR3 bases: TGTGCCAGCAGCCCTCCGCGCACAGATACGCAGTATTTT. This sequence encodes CASSPPRTDTQYF.

This clonotype showed up just a few times. The J gene is TRBJ1-2, the V gene TRBV29-1, with D perhaps TRBD1 (5 bases). This CDR3 is built from 16 residues. Trimming cost V 4 bases and J 0 bases, with 18 bases left between them. Germline CDR1 reads SQVTM; CDR2 reads ANQGSEA. CDR3 amino acids: CSVVGLVNPANYGYTF. The CDR3 DNA follows: TGCAGCGTTGTGGGGCTAGTAAACCCGGCTAACTATGGCTACACCTTC.

This clonotype was detected ten times or more. This sequence joins TRBV29-1 and TRBJ2-5, with D maybe TRBD1 (5 bases). This CDR3 is built from 12 residues. Germline values: CDR1 SQVTM, CDR2 ANQGSEA. The V end lost 4 bases, the J end lost 1 base, and 7 bases lay between the germline ends. This CDR3 reads CSVGRVQETQYF. DNA for the CDR3: TGCAGCGTTGGCAGGGTCCAAGAGACCCAGTACTTC. Using reference TRBV29-1 and TRBJ2-5 for the parts outside the CDR3, the full variable domain is SAVISQKPSRDICQRGTSLTIQCQVDSQVTMMFWYRQQPGQSLTLIATANQGSEATYESGFVIDKFPISRPNLTFSTLTVSNMSPEDSSIYLCSVGRVQETQYFGPGTRLLVL.

V is TRBV25-1 and J is TRBJ2-1, with 7 bases matching TRBD1. Germline loops: CDR1 MGHDK, CDR2 SYGVNS. Trimming at V came to 6 bases and at J to 4 bases, leaving 6 bases not matched to a gene. The CDR3 sequence is 14 residues long. CDR3 DNA sequence: TGTGCCAGCAGACCCGGGACAGATTACAATGAGCAGTTCTTC. This sequence encodes CASRPGTDYNEQFF.

V gene TRBV29-1 combines with J gene TRBJ2-3; 7 nucleotides align to TRBD1. This CDR3 has 14 residues. Germline V gene sequence: CDR1 SQVTM, CDR2 ANQGSEA. V shed 7 bases and J 3 bases; nucleotides not matched to a gene: 10. The CDR3 region is CSGITGQRTDTQYF. Here the CDR3 DNA reads TGCAGCGGGATCACGGGACAGCGAACAGATACGCAGTATTTT.

The chain recombines TRBV11-1 with TRBJ1-1, with 9 nucleotides matching TRBD1. CDR1 is SGHAT, CDR2 FQDESV, per germline (reference sequence). The length of the CDR3 is 15 residues. Trimming at V came to 5 bases and at J to 1 base, leaving 5 bases not matched to a gene. CDR3 residues: CASSPRDRANTEAFF. CDR3 DNA: TGTGCCAGCAGCCCCCGGGACAGGGCGAACACTGAAGCTTTCTTT.

The chain combines TRBV7-9 with TRBJ1-3; D is undetermined. CDR1 and CDR2 (germline): SEHNR, FQNEAQ (reference sequence). V gave up 4 bases and J gave up 0 bases, with 25 bases separating them. This CDR3 is built from 20 residues. The chain's CDR3 is CASSSTRPKTRPLSGNTIYF. CDR3 DNA: TGTGCCAGCAGCTCAACAAGACCAAAGACTAGGCCTCTCTCTGGAAACACCATATATTTT.

This clonotype has a handful of counts. This chain links TRBV7-8 with TRBJ2-1; D call uncertain. This CDR3 region has 15 residues. The germline V gene has CDR1 SGHVS and CDR2 FQNEAQ. V was trimmed by 1 base and J by 0 bases, leaving 7 bases between them. CDR3 residues: CASSLDQSSYNEQFF. The CDR3 nucleotides read TGTGCCAGCAGCTTAGACCAAAGCTCCTACAATGAGCAGTTCTTC.

This clonotype was seen only a few times. The chain employs TRBV6-2 or TRBV6-3 and TRBJ2-7; TRBD2 might be the D (5 bases). Trimming took off 6 bases at V and 3 bases at J, with 15 bases between the two ends. The CDR3 has 14 amino acids. The germline gives CDR1 MNHEY, CDR2 SVGEGT. In DNA form, the CDR3 reads TGTGCCAGCAGACGGACTGGTGGTGTCTACGAGCAGTACTTC. This translates into CASRRTGGVYEQYF.

The CDR3 protein is CASSWTSGARATNEKLFF. In DNA form, the CDR3 reads TGTGCCAGTAGTTGGACGTCAGGGGCTCGTGCAACTAATGAAAAACTGTTTTTT. The chain joins TRBV19 to TRBJ1-4, with D possibly TRBD1 on 6 matching bases. CDR1 is LNHDA, CDR2 SQIVND, per germline (reference sequence). Trimming pared 5 bases from V and 0 bases from J, leaving 19 bases between. The length of the CDR3 is 18 residues.

The genes are TRBV4-2 and TRBJ2-1; TRBD2 matches at 10 bases. Germline V CDR1 and CDR2: LGHNA, YNFKEQ. This CDR3 is 16 amino acids long. J was trimmed by 6 bases and V by 0 bases; bases with no gene match: 5. CDR3 DNA sequence: TGTGCCAGCAGCCAAGATATAACTAGCGGGGCCAATGAGCAGTTCTTC. Translation gives CASSQDITSGANEQFF.

V gene TRBV5-1 combines with J gene TRBJ2-1; TRBD1 or TRBD2 may be the D gene (5 bases each). The V gene lost 0 bases and the J gene lost 4 bases, with 14 bases spanning the gap. This CDR3 is 16 amino acids long. Germline V gives CDR1 SGHRS, CDR2 YFSETQ. DNA for the CDR3: TGCGCCAGCAGCTTGGGGGGGACCAGCCCTTACAATGAGCAGTTCTTC. This codes for CASSLGGTSPYNEQFF.

This clonotype was detected a few times. The chain couples TRBV4-1 to TRBJ1-5; D is ambiguous. Germline V gene sequence: CDR1 MGHRA, CDR2 YSYEKL. The CDR3 runs to 16 residues. Trimming left V 5 bases short and J 2 bases short, with 16 bases between. The CDR3 loop reads CASSNKVPGGNQPQHF. CDR3 bases: TGCGCCAGCAGCAACAAGGTCCCCGGGGGCAATCAGCCCCAGCATTTT.

V usage is TRBV15 and J usage is TRBJ1-5; no definite D call. There are 14 residues in the CDR3. V was cut by 0 bases and J by 4 bases, with 7 bases left in between. The germline gives CDR1 LNHNV, CDR2 YYDKDF (reference sequence). The CDR3 coding sequence is TGTGCCACCAGCAGAGAATCGGGAAATCAGCCCCAGCATTTT. Protein product: CATSRESGNQPQHF.

The chain couples TRBV6-5 to TRBJ1-2; no clear D. The length of the CDR3 is 15 residues. Trimming left V 0 bases short and J 7 bases short, with 15 bases between. Germline V CDR1 and CDR2: MNHEY, SVGAGI. The CDR3 region is CASSYSIPADGGYTF. The CDR3 DNA reads TGTGCCAGCAGTTACTCGATACCAGCCGACGGTGGCTACACCTTC.

The chain has TRBV4-3 and TRBJ1-2; D is perhaps TRBD1 (5 bases). The CDR3 loop spans 13 amino acids. Per the germline V gene, CDR1 is LGHNA and CDR2 is YSLEER. Trimming removed 2 bases from V and 8 bases from J, with 12 bases in between. Here the CDR3 reads CASSQNQGRGYTF. The CDR3 nucleotides are TGCGCCAGCAGCCAAAATCAGGGACGAGGCTACACCTTC.

This clonotype was detected a few times. CDR3 region: CASSYGESSGANVLTF. CDR3 coding DNA: TGTGCCAGCAGTTACGGGGAGAGCTCTGGGGCCAACGTCCTGACTTTC. The chain couples TRBV6-2 or TRBV6-3 to TRBJ2-6; D perhaps matches TRBD2 (5 bases). The germline V gene encodes CDR1 MNHEY and CDR2 SVGEGT. This CDR3 comprises 16 residues. The V gene lost 2 bases and the J gene lost 0 bases, with 8 bases spanning the gap.

This chain uses TRBV7-6 with TRBJ2-1; D might be TRBD2 (7 bases). The CDR3 length is 13 residues. CDR1 and CDR2 (germline): SGHVS, FNYEAQ. The V gene lost 4 bases and the J gene lost 12 bases, with 16 bases spanning the gap. This CDR3 reads CASSSRGAEVQFF. The CDR3 coding sequence is TGTGCCAGCAGCTCTCGGGGGGCGGAGGTGCAGTTCTTC.

The chain links TRBV5-5 to TRBJ2-2; TRBD1 aligns across 7 bases. V trimming: 5 bases; J trimming: 9 bases; junction bases outside the gene matches: 13. CDR3 length equals 15 residues. The V gene's germline CDR1 is SGHKS and CDR2 YYEKEE (reference sequence). CDR3 sequence: CASSYKTGATRELFF. The CDR3 nucleotides read TGTGCCAGCAGTTACAAAACAGGGGCTACTCGGGAGCTGTTTTTT. Combining the CDR3 with reference TRBV5-5 and TRBJ2-2 gives the whole variable domain DAGVTQSPTHLIKTRGQQVTLRCSPISGHKSVSWYQQVLGQGPQFIFQYYEKEERGRGNFPDRFSARQFPNYSSELNVNALLLGDSALYLCASSYKTGATRELFFGEGSRLTVL.

The chain has TRBV27 and TRBJ2-1, with D perhaps matching TRBD2 (6 bases). Looked up from germline, CDR1 is MNHEY and CDR2 is SMNVEV (reference sequence). This CDR3 contains 13 residues. Trimming removed 2 bases at V and 8 bases at J, with 10 bases between. The DNA of the CDR3 is TGTGCCAGCAGTTTAATAGGGGAGGATGAGCAGTTCTTC. It encodes CASSLIGEDEQFF.

This clonotype has more than one count but fewer than ten. This chain links TRBV7-9 with TRBJ2-6, with no clear D. Trimming shortened V by 1 base and J by 8 bases, and 3 bases separated the two germline ends. The CDR3 spans 12 residues. CDR1 is SEHNR and CDR2 is FQNEAQ in the germline V gene (reference sequence). The CDR3: CASSLEPNVLTF. For the CDR3, the DNA is TGTGCCAGCAGCTTAGAACCCAACGTCCTGACTTTC.

This clonotype was observed a few times. This sequence joins TRBV6-5 and TRBJ2-3; 8 bases agree with TRBD2. The CDR3 is made up of 17 amino acids. Germline assignment: CDR1 MNHEY and CDR2 SVGAGI. The trim removed 2 bases at V and 5 bases at J, leaving 12 bases unmatched. The CDR3 region is CASSYGLAGGRGDTQYF. Written as DNA, the CDR3 is TGTGCCAGCAGTTACGGTTTGGCGGGGGGCCGGGGAGATACGCAGTATTTT.

The chain links TRBV7-6 to TRBJ2-2; no firm D call. V lost 4 bases to trimming and J lost 6 bases, with 6 bases between them. The CDR3 consists of 12 residues. The germline gives CDR1 SGHVS, CDR2 FNYEAQ. This CDR3 reads CASSSDAGELFF. DNA for the CDR3: TGTGCCAGCAGCTCGGATGCCGGGGAGCTGTTTTTT.

At least ten counts were recorded for this clonotype. This chain links TRBV6-4 with TRBJ2-1; 13 positions agree with TRBD2. This CDR3 has 15 amino acids. The V segment lost 3 bases and the J segment 8 bases; nucleotides outside the gene matches: 4. The germline CDR1 and CDR2 sequences are MRHNA and SNTAGT. The CDR3: CASSETSGGYDEQFF. The CDR3 DNA reads as TGTGCCAGCAGTGAGACTAGCGGGGGGTACGATGAGCAGTTCTTC.

The genes are TRBV5-1 and TRBJ2-3; D uncertain. This CDR3 spans 14 amino acids. CDR1 SGHRS and CDR2 YFSETQ come from the germline V gene. The germline V and J ends were trimmed by 5 bases and 1 base, with 11 bases remaining between them. The CDR3 sequence: CASRSETGTDTQYF. CDR3 nucleotides: TGCGCCAGCAGGAGCGAGACGGGCACAGATACGCAGTATTTT.

This chain links TRBV7-6 with TRBJ2-5, with D uncertain. CDR1 and CDR2 (germline): SGHVS, FNYEAQ. The CDR3 consists of 12 residues. V shed 3 bases and J shed 7 bases, with 9 bases lying between them. Here the CDR3 DNA reads TGTGCCAGCAGCTTGATGGATTTGACCCAGTACTTC. This gives the protein CASSLMDLTQYF.

The sample holds many counts of this clonotype. The rearrangement uses TRBV4-1 and TRBJ1-1; 7 bases agree with TRBD1. V was pared by 5 bases and J by 7 bases, with 4 bases of the junction left unmatched. The CDR3 length is 12 residues. Per germline, CDR1 MGHRA and CDR2 YSYEKL. The CDR3 region has the DNA TGCGCCAGCAGCTCAACAGGGGATGAAGCTTTCTTT. Its protein product is CASSSTGDEAFF.

This clonotype was counted at least ten times. The rearrangement uses TRBV7-9 and TRBJ2-1; weak D call: TRBD2 (5 bases). The CDR3 extends over 11 amino acids. V lost 6 bases to trimming and J lost 7 bases, with 7 bases between them. Germline loops: CDR1 SEHNR, CDR2 FQNEAQ (reference sequence). This chain's CDR3 is CASRRGNEQFF. The CDR3 DNA is TGTGCCAGCAGGAGAGGGAATGAGCAGTTCTTC.

This clonotype was counted only a few times. The rearrangement uses TRBV19 and TRBJ2-2; the D gene is possibly TRBD1 (6 bases). The length of the CDR3 is 14 residues. Trimming removed 9 bases from V and 2 bases from J, with 13 bases in between. Germline-derived CDR1 and CDR2 are LNHDA and SQIVND (reference sequence). Here the CDR3 DNA reads TGTGCCAGCACTTGGACAGCCAACACCGGGGAGCTGTTTTTT. Translating it yields CASTWTANTGELFF.

This clonotype has more than one count but fewer than ten. This chain uses TRBV3-1 with TRBJ1-1; D not certain. The germline CDR1 and CDR2 sequences are LGHDT and YNNKEL (reference sequence). V was pared by 0 bases and J by 3 bases, with 11 bases between. CDR3 length: 15 residues. The CDR3 here is CASSQDLVGYTEAFF. DNA of the CDR3: TGTGCCAGCAGCCAAGATTTGGTGGGTTACACTGAAGCTTTCTTT.

V usage is TRBV5-5 and J usage is TRBJ2-7, with TRBD2 matching 10 bases. The CDR3 is 14 amino acids. V was clipped by 3 bases and J by 2 bases; unmatched bases: 2. Germline V gene data show CDR1 as SGHKS and CDR2 as YYEKEE (reference sequence). The CDR3 here is CASSSLAGAYEQYF. The CDR3 DNA reads as TGTGCCAGCAGCTCCCTAGCGGGGGCCTACGAGCAGTACTTC.